This TCR beta chain is from a study of CD8+ T cells in alopecia areata. Across the study: Tofacitinib administration to treated patients was oral, at 5 to 10 mg twice daily.

Regarding this clone: Antigen: not known.

Extracted RNA was reverse transcribed, and the resulting cDNA served as sequencing template. The repertoire was sequenced with immunoSEQ multiplex PCR; TCRdb's copy has only in-frame clones and lacks some. This sample yields 190,000 or so clones, of which under 60% are seen a single time; around 12% belongs to the top ten. Treatment: oral pan-JAK inhibitor, 5-10 mg twice daily. Germline trimming cut 0 bases from V and 4 bases from J; bases unmatched to any gene: 4. CDR3 length: 15 amino acids. CDR1 and CDR2 from the germline V gene are SGDLS and YYNGEE. Overall study findings and caveats: Scalp clonality, together with expanded CD8+ clones among the top 100, fell significantly with tofacitinib. Normal scalp had lower clonality than lesional scalp, with alopecia totalis/universalis lesions showing this most strongly.

The chain recombines TRBV9 with TRBJ1-2; 9 positions match TRBD1. The sequencing used CD8+ T cells sorted from blood, collected at week 24, from a patient treated with tofacitinib. This TCR was sampled from a human donor with alopecia areata. This CDR3 reads CASSVGDRDSYGYTF. The CDR3 nucleotides read TGTGCCAGCAGCGTAGGGGACAGGGACTCCTATGGCTACACCTTC.